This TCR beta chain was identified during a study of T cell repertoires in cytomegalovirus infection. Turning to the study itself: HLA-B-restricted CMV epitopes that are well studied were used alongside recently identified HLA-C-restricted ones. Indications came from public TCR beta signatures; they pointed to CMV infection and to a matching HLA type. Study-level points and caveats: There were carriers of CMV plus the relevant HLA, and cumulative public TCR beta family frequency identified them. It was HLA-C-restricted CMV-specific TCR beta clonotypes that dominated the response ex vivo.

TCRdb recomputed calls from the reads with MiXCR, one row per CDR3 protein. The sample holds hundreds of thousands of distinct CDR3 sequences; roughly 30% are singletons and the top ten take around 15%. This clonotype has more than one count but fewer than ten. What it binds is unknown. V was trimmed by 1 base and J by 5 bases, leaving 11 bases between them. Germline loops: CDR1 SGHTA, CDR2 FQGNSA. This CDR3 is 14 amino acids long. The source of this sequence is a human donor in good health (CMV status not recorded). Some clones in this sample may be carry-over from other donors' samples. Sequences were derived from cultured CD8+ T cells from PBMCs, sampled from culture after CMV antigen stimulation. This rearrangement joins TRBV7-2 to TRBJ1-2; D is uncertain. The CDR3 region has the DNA TGTGCCAGCAGCTTAGGAATAGGCCTTTATGGCTACACCTTC. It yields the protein CASSLGIGLYGYTF.